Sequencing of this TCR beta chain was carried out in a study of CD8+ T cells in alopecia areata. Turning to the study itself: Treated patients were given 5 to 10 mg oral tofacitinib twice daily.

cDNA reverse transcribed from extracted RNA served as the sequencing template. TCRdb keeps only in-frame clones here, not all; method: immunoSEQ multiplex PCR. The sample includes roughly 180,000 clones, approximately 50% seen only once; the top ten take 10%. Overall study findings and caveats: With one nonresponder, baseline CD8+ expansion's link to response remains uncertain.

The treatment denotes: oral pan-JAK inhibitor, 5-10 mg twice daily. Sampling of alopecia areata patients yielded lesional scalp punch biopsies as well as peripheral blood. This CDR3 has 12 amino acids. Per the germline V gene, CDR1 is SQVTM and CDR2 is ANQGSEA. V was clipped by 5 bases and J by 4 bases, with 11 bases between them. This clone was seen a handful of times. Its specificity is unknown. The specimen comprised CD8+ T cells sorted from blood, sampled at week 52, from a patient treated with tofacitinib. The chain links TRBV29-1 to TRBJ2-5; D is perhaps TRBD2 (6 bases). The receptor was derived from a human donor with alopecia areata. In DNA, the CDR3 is TGCAGCGTTTCAGGGCGGGGAGAGACCCAGTACTTC. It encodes CSVSGRGETQYF.